This TCR beta chain was observed in a study of T-cell memory formation after mild COVID-19 (dated by TCRdb to the early 2020s). The study in broad terms: TCR sequence clusters from the two donors were found to be largely donor specific. In two donors, T-cell clones that expanded and contracted after mild COVID-19 were followed by sequencing TCRalpha and TCRbeta repertoires longitudinally. The cohort was made up of two young adult volunteers, one female and one male, who were previously healthy.

Study-wide findings and limitations: The second-wave clones that peaked on day 37 were not confirmed to be SARS-CoV-2 specific. The study covered only a couple of mild cases, and larger cohorts including severe cases with pre-infection samples were considered necessary. Contracting CD4+ clones were located mainly in the CM and EM memory subsets, whereas CD8+ clones were found to be enriched in EMRA. Balanced CD4/CD8 phenotypes were observed for clones contracting from day 15 to 85, whereas a bias towards CD4+ was observed for a second wave of clones expanding from day 15 to 37. Some responding clones were detected in pre-infection memory, which suggested that pre-existing cross-reactive memory T cells had joined the SARS-CoV-2 response.

V lost 0 bases and J lost 2 bases; the stretch between them is 9 bases long. The CDR3 spans 14 residues, from the cysteine through the phenylalanine. The CDR3 DNA has 42 bases and is translated from base 1. From a lookup of the germline V gene, CDR1 and CDR2 are SGHDT and YYEEEE. PBMCs were isolated by Ficoll-Paque density gradient centrifugation. This clonotype was detected only a few times. Its binding antigen is unknown. No base qualities exist here, and no much larger clone lies one base off it. The reads were generated on an Illumina NovaSeq 6000. cDNA libraries for TCRalpha and TCRbeta were prepared by 5'RACE using constant-segment primers, with sample barcodes and unique molecular identifiers added. Trizol reagent was used to extract RNA from every sample. Libraries were amplified in two PCR steps, with a second sample barcode and Illumina TruSeq adapters added in the second step. Sequencing of the libraries was done on an Illumina NovaSeq, producing 2 x 150 bp paired-end reads. In the source study's methods: Demultiplexing of reads and collapsing into UMI-guided consensus sequences were performed with migec v1.2.7. With mixcr v2.1.11, UMI consensuses were aligned to TRA and TRB V and J templates and assembled into clonotypes. Clonotypes were classified as expanded or contracted when called significant by both edgeR and NoisET, with noise models trained on biological replicates. For edgeR calls, a false discovery rate-adjusted p below 0.01 and a log2 fold-change threshold of 1 were applied. As an exploratory analysis of dynamics, max-normalized trajectories of the 1000 most abundant clonotypes were examined with PCA combined with hierarchical clustering. Separately sequenced CD4+ and CD8+ repertoires were used to assign the CD4 or CD8 phenotype of responding clones. TCRdb cleaned the public reads at Q25 with fastp, built clones with MiXCR and kept in-frame beta chains. One record per CDR3 amino acid sequence lists the most common genes and DNA. What appears here as the V and J calls and clone size reflects TCRdb's work, not the paper's. The sample table records about 470,000 distinct CDR3 sequences; around 27% of these occur just once. Around 13% of the sample rests with the top ten.

Rearrangement joined TRBV5-6 to TRBJ2-7, with TRBD2 perhaps the D gene, on 5 matching bases. This clonotype was obtained from an adult woman who had mild COVID-19 (a few samples of this study predate the infection). The sample titles of this study are shuffled in the database, so cell type and time point are left out; the donor was told from shared clones. Sequencing was done on a sample of PBMCs or a T cell subset sorted from them (not recorded which). The CDR3 corresponds to CASSLGSGTYEQYF. The DNA reads as follows: TGTGCCAGCAGCTTGGGCAGCGGAACCTACGAGCAGTACTTC.